The rows below give T cell receptor beta chains drawn from one sample of a study of neurological immune-mediated disorders. TCRdb re-derived calls from the 5' RACE reads in MiXCR, one entry per CDR3 protein. The sample includes about 38,000 distinct CDR3 sequences, approximately 5% of them seen just once. Sequenced sample: CD4+ T cells from blood. All receptors derive from a man younger than 35 in good health. Each CDR3 is given with its conserved first and last residue. A D gene is named only where the DNA matches it firmly. Clone sizes are given selectively: once, few, many, or a class where the clone is expanded.

>TRBV7-2|many|TRBJ1-2|NA
CASSSAGYGYTF
TGTGCCAGCAGCTCGGCAGGATATGGCTACACCTTC
>TRBV10-3|many|TRBJ2-5|NA
CAIRASYQETQYF
TGTGCCATCAGGGCATCGTATCAAGAGACCCAGTACTTC
>TRBV6-5|many|TRBJ1-1|NA
CASSYSVGGVSTEAFF
TGTGCCAGCAGTTACTCGGTTGGCGGAGTTAGCACTGAAGCTTTCTTT
>TRBV2|NA|TRBJ2-7|NA
CASRLQGIHEQYF
TGTGCCAGCAGACTCCAGGGGATCCACGAGCAGTACTTC
>TRBV3-1|many|TRBJ1-6|NA
CASSQGGFAHNSPLHF
TGTGCCAGCAGCCAAGGCGGGTTCGCCCATAATTCACCCCTCCACTTT
>TRBV20-1|many|TRBJ2-6|NA
CSAKYGRTFSGANVLTF
TGCAGTGCTAAGTACGGCAGGACCTTCTCTGGGGCCAACGTCCTGACTTTC
>TRBV10-2|many|TRBJ1-2|NA
CASSEFVGTNYGYTF
TGCGCCAGCAGTGAATTTGTTGGAACCAACTATGGCTACACCTTC
>TRBV20-1|many|TRBJ2-7|NA
CSAGQLTYEQYF
TGCAGTGCTGGACAGCTCACCTACGAGCAGTACTTC
>TRBV10-2|many|TRBJ1-6|NA
CASSVNPLSSYNSPLHF
TGCGCCAGCAGTGTTAACCCGTTAAGCTCCTATAATTCACCCCTCCACTTT
>TRBV6-5|many|TRBJ2-5|TRBD2
CATSRTSFGETQYF
TGTGCCACCTCCCGGACTAGCTTTGGAGAGACCCAGTACTTC
>TRBV4-1|many|TRBJ2-1|NA
CASSPLNLNNEQFF
TGCGCCAGCAGCCCACTCAACCTTAACAATGAGCAGTTCTTC
>TRBV2|many|TRBJ2-3|NA
CASRDGVADTQYF
TGTGCCAGCAGGGACGGGGTGGCAGATACGCAGTATTTT
>TRBV19|NA|TRBJ2-1|TRBD1
CASSAQGEQFF
TGTGCCAGTAGTGCACAGGGGGAGCAGTTCTTC
>TRBV6-6|many|TRBJ1-2|NA
CASSPTETREGYTF
TGTGCCAGCAGCCCCACCGAGACCCGGGAGGGCTACACCTTC
>TRBV25-1|medium-sized|TRBJ1-2|TRBD1
CASSDPGQGSYGYTF
TGTGCCAGCAGTGACCCAGGACAGGGCTCATATGGCTACACCTTC
>TRBV29-1|many|TRBJ2-3|NA
CSVGDPGQGGADTQYF
TGCAGCGTTGGTGATCCTGGACAGGGAGGGGCAGATACGCAGTATTTT
>TRBV9|many|TRBJ2-1|TRBD2
CASGPSGSYNEQFF
TGTGCCAGCGGGCCTAGCGGCTCCTACAATGAGCAGTTCTTC
>TRBV6-1|many|TRBJ1-5|NA
CASRGELNQPQHF
TGTGCCAGCAGGGGGGAACTGAATCAGCCCCAGCATTTT
>TRBV7-9|many|TRBJ2-1|TRBD2
CASSGRGGSSYNEQFF
TGTGCCAGCAGCGGGCGCGGGGGGAGCTCCTACAATGAGCAGTTCTTC
>TRBV28|many|TRBJ2-5|NA
CASSFEAGIRAQYF
TGTGCCAGCAGTTTTGAGGCCGGGATAAGGGCCCAGTACTTC
>TRBV6-5|many|TRBJ2-2|NA
CASTGLANTGELFF
TGTGCCAGCACGGGGCTCGCGAACACCGGGGAGCTGTTTTTT
>TRBV6-1|many|TRBJ1-5|TRBD1
CASSHRGVSNQPQHF
TGTGCCAGCAGTCACAGGGGCGTCAGCAATCAGCCCCAGCATTTT
>TRBV5-5|many|TRBJ2-3|NA
CASSLEWAVTDTQYF
TGTGCCAGCAGCTTGGAGTGGGCAGTCACAGATACGCAGTATTTT
>TRBV6-2/TRBV6-3|many|TRBJ2-4|NA
CASSFGKNIQYF
TGTGCCAGCAGTTTCGGTAAAAACATTCAGTACTTC
>TRBV11-2|many|TRBJ2-3|NA
CASSIAGTDTQYF
TGTGCCAGCAGCATAGCGGGCACAGATACGCAGTATTTT
>TRBV6-5|many|TRBJ1-1|TRBD1
CASSYQGASTEAFF
TGTGCCAGCAGTTACCAGGGGGCGTCCACTGAAGCTTTCTTT
>TRBV20-1|many|TRBJ2-1|NA
CSANTLQVANYNEQFF
TGCAGTGCTAACACTTTACAGGTGGCCAACTACAATGAGCAGTTCTTC
>TRBV6-5|many|TRBJ2-7|NA
CASSTGRGEQYF
TGTGCCAGCTCCACGGGGCGGGGCGAGCAGTACTTC
>TRBV10-2|many|TRBJ2-2|NA
CASSESGRNTGELFF
TGCGCCAGCAGTGAGTCGGGCAGGAACACCGGGGAGCTGTTTTTT
>TRBV7-3|many|TRBJ2-3|NA
CASSLTARGPTDTQYF
TGTGCCAGCAGCTTAACTGCCCGGGGGCCCACAGATACGCAGTATTTT
>TRBV18|many|TRBJ2-7|TRBD1
CASSREGGGYEQYF
TGTGCCAGCTCTCGTGAAGGGGGCGGTTACGAGCAGTACTTC